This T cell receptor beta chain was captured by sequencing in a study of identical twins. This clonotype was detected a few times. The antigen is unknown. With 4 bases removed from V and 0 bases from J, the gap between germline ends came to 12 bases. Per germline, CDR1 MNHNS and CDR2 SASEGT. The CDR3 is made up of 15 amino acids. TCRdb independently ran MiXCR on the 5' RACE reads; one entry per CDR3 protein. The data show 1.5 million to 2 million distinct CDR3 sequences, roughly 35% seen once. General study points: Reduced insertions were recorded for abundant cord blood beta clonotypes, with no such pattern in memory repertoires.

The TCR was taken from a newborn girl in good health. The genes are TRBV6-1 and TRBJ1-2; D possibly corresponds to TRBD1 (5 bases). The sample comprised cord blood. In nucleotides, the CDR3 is TGTGCCAGCAGTGGCAGGGTTGCGGCTAACTATGGCTACACCTTC. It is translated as CASSGRVAANYGYTF.